The 18 T cell receptor beta chains listed next were all sequenced from one sample in a study of blood T cell repertoires in COVID-19. The data were produced by immunoSEQ multiplex PCR, yet TCRdb's version contains in-frame clones alone and is incomplete. The repertoire holds a few hundred thousand clones, about nine tenths seen once, with less than 1% in the top ten. What was sequenced was peripheral blood. All receptors derive from a woman aged 40 to 49 who had recovered from COVID-19.

The chain combines TRBV6-1 with TRBJ1-2; D is undetermined. Deletions cut 6 bases from V and 4 bases from J, with 12 bases between. CDR3 length equals 13 residues. CDR1 is MNHNS and CDR2 is SASEGT in the germline V gene. This CDR3 is CASSQSAGYGYTF. The DNA for the CDR3 is TGTGCCAGCAGCCAGTCGGCGGGCTATGGCTACACCTTC.

The CDR3 region has the DNA TGTGCCAGCAGCCAATTTATCCAAGAGACCCAGTACTTC. This translates into CASSQFIQETQYF. The chain links TRBV3-1 (or the pseudogene TRBV3-2) to TRBJ2-5; D remains unclear. The V gene lost 2 bases and the J gene lost 1 base, with 5 bases spanning the gap. CDR1 and CDR2 from the germline V gene are LGHDT and YNNKEL (reference sequence). CDR3 length: 13 residues.

This clone was counted at least ten times. The gene calls are TRBV19 and TRBJ2-2; D remains ambiguous. The CDR3 is 12 residues long. V was trimmed by 1 base and J by 6 bases, leaving 3 bases between them. Germline V lookup: CDR1 LNHDA, CDR2 SQIVND (reference sequence). CDR3 in DNA: TGTGCCAGTAGTATAGGGCCCGGGGAGCTGTTTTTT. Its translation: CASSIGPGELFF.

This chain joins TRBV5-1 and TRBJ2-7; D possibly corresponds to TRBD1 (6 bases). Germline CDR1 and CDR2: SGHRS and YFSETQ. The CDR3 has 16 residues. The ends were cut back, 0 bases at V and 2 bases at J, with 15 bases in the middle. The CDR3: CASSLASDSLPYEQYF. CDR3 nucleotides: TGCGCCAGCAGCTTGGCCTCGGACAGCCTTCCCTACGAGCAGTACTTC.

This rearrangement joins TRBV25-1 to TRBJ1-2; 8 nucleotides agree with TRBD1. Germline-derived CDR1 and CDR2 are MGHDK and SYGVNS. This CDR3 region has 15 residues. With 4 bases clipped from V and 4 bases from J, the junction kept 8 bases outside the gene matches. The CDR3 spells CASSGWTGKRYGYTF. The CDR3 nucleotides read TGTGCCAGCAGTGGCTGGACAGGGAAACGCTATGGCTACACCTTC.

V usage is TRBV18 and J usage is TRBJ1-1, with 8 bases matching TRBD1. The J segment lost 6 bases and the V segment lost 0 bases, leaving 9 bases of the junction unmatched. The germline V gene has CDR1 KGHSH and CDR2 LQKENI. The CDR3 length is 16 residues. CDR3 in DNA: TGTGCCAGCTCACCACCGACGGGACAGGTGGTCGCTGAAGCTTTCTTT. This gives the protein CASSPPTGQVVAEAFF.

The chain is built from TRBV7-8 and TRBJ2-3, with no clear D. V gave up 2 bases and J gave up 3 bases, with 6 bases separating them. The CDR3 runs 13 residues. The germline V gene encodes CDR1 SGHVS and CDR2 FQNEAQ. DNA for the CDR3: TGTGCCAGCAGCTTATACTTGACAGATACGCAGTATTTT. Residues: CASSLYLTDTQYF.

This chain joins TRBV30 and TRBJ1-1; tentative D call: TRBD1 (6 bases). This CDR3 has 14 amino acids. The V gene lost 3 bases and the J gene lost 6 bases, with 17 bases spanning the gap. Germline V gene data show CDR1 as GTSNPN and CDR2 as SVGIG (reference sequence). CDR3 DNA sequence: TGTGCCTGGAGGGCCAATCCAGGGGTGTCTGAAGCTTTCTTT. Residues: CAWRANPGVSEAFF.

This clone was seen a handful of times. The V gene is TRBV5-4, the J gene TRBJ1-2, with D tentatively TRBD1 (5 bases). CDR1 SGHNT and CDR2 YYREEE come from the germline V gene (reference sequence). Trimming took off 0 bases at V and 7 bases at J, with 10 bases between the two ends. The CDR3 runs to 13 residues. CDR3 sequence reads: CASSLEGLGGYTF. CDR3 DNA: TGTGCCAGCAGCTTGGAGGGGCTAGGTGGCTACACCTTC.

The chain is built from TRBV10-3 and TRBJ2-5, with D hard to call. CDR3 length: 14 residues. Germline V gene lookup returns CDR1 ENHRY and CDR2 SYGVKD. V shed 0 bases and J shed 5 bases, with 10 bases lying between them. The CDR3 DNA follows: TGTGCCATCAGTGAGTCGAGGAGTGAGGAGACCCAGTACTTC. It translates to CAISESRSEETQYF.

The rearrangement links TRBV18 to TRBJ2-3, with 9 positions matching TRBD2. Germline CDR1 reads KGHSH; CDR2 reads LQKENI. Trimming took 8 bases from V and 0 from J; bases not matched to a gene: 12. The CDR3 runs to 17 residues. The CDR3 region has the DNA TGTGCCAGCACAGAGCGGGAGGACCATCGGAGCACAGATACGCAGTATTTT. Its translation: CASTEREDHRSTDTQYF.

The chain couples TRBV11-3 to TRBJ2-1, with 9 positions matching TRBD2. V was clipped by 1 base and J by 6 bases; unmatched bases: 4. The CDR3 extends over 15 amino acids. Germline CDR1 is SGHNT and CDR2 is YENEEA. CDR3 residues: CASSLGAGGLNEQFF. The CDR3 nucleotides read TGTGCCAGCAGCTTAGGAGCGGGAGGACTCAATGAGCAGTTCTTC.

The chain joins TRBV6-5 to TRBJ2-4; 7 bases align to TRBD2. Germline V gives CDR1 MNHEY, CDR2 SVGAGI. The CDR3 is made up of 13 amino acids. The J segment lost 7 bases and the V segment lost 8 bases, leaving 8 bases of the junction unmatched. The CDR3 DNA is TGTGCCAGCTTGGCGGGAGAATGGAACATTCAGTACTTC. Residues: CASLAGEWNIQYF.

The chain couples TRBV25-1 to TRBJ2-5, with 7 bases matching TRBD1. The CDR3 runs to 16 residues. CDR1 MGHDK and CDR2 SYGVNS come from the germline V gene. J gave up 2 bases and V 4 bases, and 10 bases lay outside the gene matches. In DNA, the CDR3 is TGTGCCAGCAGTGCCTCCCGGACAGGACATCAAGAGACCCAGTACTTC. This sequence encodes CASSASRTGHQETQYF.

CDR3 in amino acids: CASSPRDRWNTGELFF. The DNA for the CDR3 is TGTGCCAGCTCACCTAGGGACAGGTGGAACACCGGGGAGCTGTTTTTT. This chain joins TRBV18 and TRBJ2-2, with 8 bases matching TRBD1. Trimming removed 3 bases from V and 1 base from J; junction bases left unmatched: 4. The CDR3 is made up of 16 amino acids. The germline V gene encodes CDR1 KGHSH and CDR2 LQKENI.

This chain uses TRBV6-5 with TRBJ2-6; 7 nucleotides agree with TRBD1. Losses at the gene ends were 6 bases for V and 1 base for J; bases not matched to a gene: 3. The CDR3 loop spans 15 amino acids. Per the germline V gene, CDR1 is MNHEY and CDR2 is SVGAGI. The CDR3 region has the DNA TGTGCCAGCAGCCCGACAGGGTCTGGGGCCAACGTCCTGACTTTC. Its translation is CASSPTGSGANVLTF.

This clone was observed a handful of times. J is TRBJ2-7 and V is TRBV6-6; D gene uncertain. V was cut by 7 bases and J by 4 bases, with 14 bases left in between. The CDR3 runs to 13 residues. The V gene's germline CDR1 is MNHNY and CDR2 SVGAGI (reference sequence). The CDR3 here is CASTGTLWYEQYF. The CDR3 DNA is TGTGCCAGCACCGGTACGCTGTGGTACGAGCAGTACTTC.

The V and J genes are TRBV7-8 and TRBJ1-3; tentatively, D is TRBD1 (6 bases). Germline V CDR1 and CDR2: SGHVS, FQNEAQ. Trimming pared 1 base from V and 4 bases from J, leaving 17 bases between. The CDR3 spans 17 residues. CDR3 loop: CASSLGSTGFRGNTIYF. The CDR3 DNA reads as TGTGCCAGCAGCTTAGGATCAACAGGGTTCAGGGGAAACACCATATATTTT.